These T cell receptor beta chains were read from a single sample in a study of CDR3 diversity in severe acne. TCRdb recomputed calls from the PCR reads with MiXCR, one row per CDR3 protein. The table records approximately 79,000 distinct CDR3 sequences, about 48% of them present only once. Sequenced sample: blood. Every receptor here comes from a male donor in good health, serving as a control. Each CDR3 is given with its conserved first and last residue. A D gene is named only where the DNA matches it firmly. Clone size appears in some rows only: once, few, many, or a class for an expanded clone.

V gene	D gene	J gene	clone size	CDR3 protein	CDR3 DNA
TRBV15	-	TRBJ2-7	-	CATSSQPGQSSYEQYF	TGTGCCACCAGCAGCCAACCCGGACAGTCGTCCTACGAGCAGTACTTC
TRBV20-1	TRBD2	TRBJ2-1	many	CSARNPAGGYNEQFF	TGCAGTGCTAGAAATCCAGCGGGAGGGTACAATGAGCAGTTCTTC
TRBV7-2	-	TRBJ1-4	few	CASTISATNEKLFF	TGTGCCAGCACCATCTCCGCCACTAATGAAAAACTGTTTTTT
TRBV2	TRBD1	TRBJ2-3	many	CASRNPGQRMYF	TGTGCCAGCAGGAACCCGGGACAGCGTATGTATTTT
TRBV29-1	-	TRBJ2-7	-	CSAKMGVYEQYF	TGCAGCGCCAAAATGGGGGTCTACGAGCAGTACTTC
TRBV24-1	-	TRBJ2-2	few	CATTKGQAGELFF	TGTGCCACCACAAAGGGGCAGGCCGGGGAGCTGTTTTTT
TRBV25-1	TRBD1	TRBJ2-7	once	CASSGGNRDRPTEQYF	TGTGCCAGCAGTGGAGGAAACCGGGACAGACCGACAGAGCAGTACTTC
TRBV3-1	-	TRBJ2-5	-	CASSQRLGDEETQYF	TGTGCCAGCAGCCAAAGGCTAGGGGATGAAGAGACCCAGTACTTC
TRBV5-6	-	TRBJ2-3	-	CASSLLSTVYTDTQYF	TGTGCCAGCAGCTTGCTTTCAACAGTATACACAGATACGCAGTATTTT
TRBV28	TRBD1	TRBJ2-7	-	CASSIPTGTYEQYF	TGTGCCAGCAGTATCCCGACAGGGACCTACGAGCAGTACTTC
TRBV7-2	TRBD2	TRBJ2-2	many	CASDSGAHTGELFF	TGTGCCAGTGACAGCGGGGCTCACACCGGGGAGCTGTTTTTT
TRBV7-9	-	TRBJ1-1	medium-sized	CASSLSGGFTEAFF	TGTGCCAGCAGCTTATCGGGAGGGTTCACTGAAGCTTTCTTT
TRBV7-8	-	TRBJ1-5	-	CASSHVKGQPQHF	TGTGCCAGCAGTCACGTAAAGGGTCAGCCCCAGCATTTT
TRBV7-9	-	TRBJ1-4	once	CASSPGLQRNEKLFF	TGTGCCAGCAGCCCCGGTCTCCAGCGTAATGAAAAACTGTTTTTT
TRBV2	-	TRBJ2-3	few	CASEGRDTQYF	TGTGCCAGCGAGGGGAGGGATACGCAGTATTTT
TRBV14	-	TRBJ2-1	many	CASSPLTVNEQFF	TGTGCCAGCAGCCCTTTGACAGTCAATGAGCAGTTCTTC
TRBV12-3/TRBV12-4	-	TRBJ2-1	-	CASSLGGAEQFF	TGTGCCAGCAGTTTAGGGGGGGCGGAGCAGTTCTTC
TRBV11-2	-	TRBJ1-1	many	CASSFYTGNTEAFF	TGTGCCAGCAGCTTTTACACGGGAAACACTGAAGCTTTCTTT
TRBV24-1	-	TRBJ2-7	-	CATSAGPDGEQYF	TGTGCCACCAGTGCGGGACCCGATGGAGAGCAGTACTTC
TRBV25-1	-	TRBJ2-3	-	CASSEDLRTQYF	TGTGCCAGCAGTGAGGATCTAAGGACGCAGTATTTT
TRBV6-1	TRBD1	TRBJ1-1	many	CASSELDRGAFF	TGTGCCAGCAGTGAATTGGACAGGGGGGCTTTCTTT
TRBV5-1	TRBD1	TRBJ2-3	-	CASSQPGGRQGAEPQYF	TGCGCCAGCAGCCAACCCGGGGGAAGACAGGGGGCGGAGCCCCAGTATTTT
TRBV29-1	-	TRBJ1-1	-	CSVVGPDTEAFF	TGCAGCGTTGTGGGACCCGACACTGAAGCTTTCTTT
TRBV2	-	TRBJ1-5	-	CASSEAGMGPQHF	TGTGCCAGCAGTGAAGCTGGAATGGGGCCCCAGCATTTT
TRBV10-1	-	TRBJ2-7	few	CASSSQGLGEQYF	TGCGCCAGCAGCTCCCAGGGTCTAGGGGAGCAGTACTTC
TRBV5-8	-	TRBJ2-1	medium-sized	CASSLGQGRQFF	TGTGCCAGCAGCTTGGGGCAGGGTAGGCAGTTCTTC
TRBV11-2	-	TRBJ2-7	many	CASSLGLEQYF	TGTGCCAGCAGCTTAGGTCTCGAGCAGTACTTC
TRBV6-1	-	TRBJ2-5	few	CASTFSGEETQYF	TGTGCCAGCACCTTCAGCGGAGAAGAGACCCAGTACTTC
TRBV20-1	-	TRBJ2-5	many	CSAPDQETQYF	TGCAGTGCTCCAGACCAAGAGACCCAGTACTTC
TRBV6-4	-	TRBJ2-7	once	CASSDHPGYEQYF	TGTGCCAGCAGTGACCATCCAGGGTACGAGCAGTACTTC
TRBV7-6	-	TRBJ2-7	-	CASSLPPGSRGEQYF	TGTGCCAGCAGCTTACCCCCGGGGAGCCGGGGAGAGCAGTACTTC
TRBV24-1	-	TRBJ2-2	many	CATSVSFGGELFF	TGTGCCACCAGTGTCAGTTTTGGCGGGGAGCTGTTTTTT
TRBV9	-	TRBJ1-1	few	CASARERYTEAFF	TGTGCCAGCGCGCGGGAGAGGTACACTGAAGCTTTCTTT
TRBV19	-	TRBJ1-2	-	CASSISRALSYGYTF	TGTGCCAGTAGTATATCCAGGGCATTATCCTATGGCTACACCTTC
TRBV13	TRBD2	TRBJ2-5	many	CASSPRLAGETQYF	TGTGCCAGCAGCCCCCGGCTAGCGGGAGAGACCCAGTACTTC
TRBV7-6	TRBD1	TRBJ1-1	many	CASSPPGQGNTRNTEAFF	TGTGCCAGCAGCCCCCCGGGACAGGGTAATACGCGGAACACTGAAGCTTTCTTT
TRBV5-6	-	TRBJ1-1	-	CASSKVTGNTEAFF	TGTGCCAGCAGCAAGGTGACAGGGAACACTGAAGCTTTCTTT
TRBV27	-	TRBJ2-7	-	CASSFGESPCEQYF	TGTGCCAGCAGTTTTGGAGAAAGCCCCTGCGAGCAGTACTTC
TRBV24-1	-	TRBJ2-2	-	CATSDPGFLAGELFF	TGTGCCACCAGTGACCCCGGTTTTTTAGCCGGGGAGCTGTTTTTT
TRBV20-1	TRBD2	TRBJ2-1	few	CSARALAGGPADEQFF	TGCAGTGCTAGAGCCCTAGCGGGAGGGCCGGCGGATGAGCAGTTCTTC
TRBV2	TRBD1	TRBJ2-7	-	CASRAEGPQGVEQYF	TGTGCCAGCAGAGCAGAGGGACCCCAGGGGGTGGAGCAGTACTTC
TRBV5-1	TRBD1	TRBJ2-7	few	CASRDRGGEQYF	TGCGCCAGCCGGGACAGGGGAGGCGAGCAGTACTTC
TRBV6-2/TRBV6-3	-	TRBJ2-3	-	CASSYVQGLAETDTQYF	TGTGCCAGCAGTTACGTCCAGGGGCTAGCGGAAACAGATACGCAGTATTTT
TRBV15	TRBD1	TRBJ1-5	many	CATSTGRGQGVSNQPQHF	TGTGCCACCAGCACAGGGCGGGGACAGGGAGTTAGCAATCAGCCCCAGCATTTT
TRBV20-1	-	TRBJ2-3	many	CSARGQTGVDTQYF	TGCAGTGCTAGAGGGCAGACGGGAGTCGATACGCAGTATTTT
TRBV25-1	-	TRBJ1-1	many	CASSESGRPEAFF	TGTGCCAGCAGTGAATCTGGCAGACCTGAAGCTTTCTTT
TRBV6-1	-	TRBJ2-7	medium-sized	CASKGGFENEQYF	TGTGCCAGCAAGGGGGGATTTGAGAACGAGCAGTACTTC
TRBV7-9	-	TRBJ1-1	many	CASSLALDTEAFF	TGTGCCAGCAGCTTAGCTCTGGATACTGAAGCTTTCTTT
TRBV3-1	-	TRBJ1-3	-	CASSRGHGSGNTIYF	TGTGCCAGCAGCCGGGGACACGGCTCTGGAAACACCATATATTTT
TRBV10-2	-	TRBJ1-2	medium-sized	CASSESRNYGYTF	TGCGCCAGCAGTGAGAGTCGTAACTATGGCTACACCTTC
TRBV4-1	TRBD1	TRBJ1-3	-	CASSQGDRGNTIYF	TGCGCCAGCAGCCAAGGGGACAGGGGAAACACCATATATTTT
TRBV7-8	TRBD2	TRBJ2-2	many	CASSLSSLAGFTGELFF	TGTGCCAGCAGCCTCTCGTCGCTAGCGGGTTTCACCGGGGAGCTGTTTTTT
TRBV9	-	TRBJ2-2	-	CASSVHGELFF	TGTGCCAGCAGCGTCCACGGGGAGCTGTTTTTT
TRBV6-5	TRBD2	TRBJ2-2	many	CASSLYRTSSTGELFF	TGTGCCAGCAGTTTATACCGGACTAGCTCCACCGGGGAGCTGTTTTTT
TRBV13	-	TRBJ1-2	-	CASSRLLEGADGYTF	TGTGCCAGCAGCCGCCTCCTCGAGGGCGCGGATGGCTACACCTTC
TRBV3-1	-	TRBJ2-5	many	CASSQGGETQYF	TGTGCCAGCAGCCAAGGGGGGGAGACCCAGTACTTC
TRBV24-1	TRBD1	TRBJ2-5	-	CATSDSRQGWETQYF	TGTGCCACCAGTGATTCAAGACAGGGTTGGGAGACCCAGTACTTC
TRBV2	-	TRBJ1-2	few	CASSDHGYYGYTF	TGTGCCAGCAGTGATCACGGGTACTATGGCTACACCTTC